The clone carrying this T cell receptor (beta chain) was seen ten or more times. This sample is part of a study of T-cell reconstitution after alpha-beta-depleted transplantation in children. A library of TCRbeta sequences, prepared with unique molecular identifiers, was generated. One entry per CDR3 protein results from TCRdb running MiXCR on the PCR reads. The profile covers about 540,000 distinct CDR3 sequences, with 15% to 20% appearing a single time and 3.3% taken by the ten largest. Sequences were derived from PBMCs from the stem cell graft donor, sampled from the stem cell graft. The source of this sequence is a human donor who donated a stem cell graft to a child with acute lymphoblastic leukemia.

The CDR3 reads CASSPTGPETQYF. CDR3 sequence (DNA): TGTGCCAGCTCACCGACAGGCCCAGAGACCCAGTACTTC. The V call is TRBV18, the J call TRBJ2-5; the D gene is possibly TRBD1 (6 bases). The V gene's germline CDR1 is KGHSH and CDR2 LQKENI. The CDR3 covers 13 residues. Trimming removed 3 bases at V and 4 bases at J, with 9 bases between.